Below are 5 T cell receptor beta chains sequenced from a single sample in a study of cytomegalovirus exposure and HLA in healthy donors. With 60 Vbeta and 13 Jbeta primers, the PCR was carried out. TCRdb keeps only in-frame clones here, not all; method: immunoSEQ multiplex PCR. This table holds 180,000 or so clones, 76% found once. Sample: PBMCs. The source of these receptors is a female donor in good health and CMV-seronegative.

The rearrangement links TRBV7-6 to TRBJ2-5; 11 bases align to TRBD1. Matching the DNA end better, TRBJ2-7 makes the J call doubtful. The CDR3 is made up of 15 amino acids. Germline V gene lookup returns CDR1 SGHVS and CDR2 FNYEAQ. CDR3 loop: CASSSPGQGVYEQYF. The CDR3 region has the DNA TGTGCCAGCAGCTCCCCGGGACAGGGGGTATACGAGCAGTACTTC.

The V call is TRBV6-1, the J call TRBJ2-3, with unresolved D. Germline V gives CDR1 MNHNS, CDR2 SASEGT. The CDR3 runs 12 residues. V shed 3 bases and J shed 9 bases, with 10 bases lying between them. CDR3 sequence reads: CASSDYVGTQYF. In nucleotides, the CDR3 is TGTGCCAGCAGTGATTATGTCGGGACGCAGTATTTT.

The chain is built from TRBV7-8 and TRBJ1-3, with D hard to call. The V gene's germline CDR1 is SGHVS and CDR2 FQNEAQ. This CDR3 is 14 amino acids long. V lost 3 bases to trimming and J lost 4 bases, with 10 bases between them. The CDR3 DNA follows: TGTGCCAGCAGCTTTGGGTTGGAGGGAAACACCATATATTTT. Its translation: CASSFGLEGNTIYF. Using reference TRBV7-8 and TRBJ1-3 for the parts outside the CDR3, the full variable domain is GAGVSQSPRYKVAKRGQDVALRCDPISGHVSLFWYQQALGQGPEFLTYFQNEAQLDKSGLPSDRFFAERPEGSVSTLKIQRTQQEDSAVYLCASSFGLEGNTIYFGEGSWLTVV.

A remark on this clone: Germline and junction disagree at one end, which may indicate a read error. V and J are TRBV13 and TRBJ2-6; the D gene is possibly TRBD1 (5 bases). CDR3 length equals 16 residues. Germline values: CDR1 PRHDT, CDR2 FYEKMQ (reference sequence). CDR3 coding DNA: TGTGCCAGCAGCTTCGGCCGACCCAGTGGGGCCAACGGCCTGACTTTC. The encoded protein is CASSFGRPSGANGLTF.

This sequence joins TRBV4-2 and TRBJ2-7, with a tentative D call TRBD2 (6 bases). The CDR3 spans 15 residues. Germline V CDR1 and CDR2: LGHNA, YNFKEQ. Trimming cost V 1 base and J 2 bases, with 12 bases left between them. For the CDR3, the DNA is TGTGCCAGCAGCCAAGGGCGGGACTCGACCTACGAGCAGTACTTC. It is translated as CASSQGRDSTYEQYF.